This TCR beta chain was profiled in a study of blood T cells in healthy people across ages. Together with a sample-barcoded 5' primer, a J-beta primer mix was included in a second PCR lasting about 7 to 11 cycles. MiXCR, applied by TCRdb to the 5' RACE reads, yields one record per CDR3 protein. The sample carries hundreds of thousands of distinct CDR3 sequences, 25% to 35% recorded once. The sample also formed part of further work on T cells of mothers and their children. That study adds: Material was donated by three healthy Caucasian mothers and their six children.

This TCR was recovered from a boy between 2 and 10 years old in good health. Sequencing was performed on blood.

The CDR3: CASSSGQGLYGYTF. As DNA, the CDR3 is TGCGCCAGCAGCAGCGGACAGGGTCTCTATGGCTACACCTTC. This sequence joins TRBV5-1 and TRBJ1-2, with 8 bases identical to TRBD1. The CDR3 runs 14 residues. Trimming removed 4 bases from V and 4 bases from J; junction bases left unmatched: 6. Germline V gives CDR1 SGHRS, CDR2 YFSETQ. The entire variable domain, with the rest obtained from reference TRBV5-1 and TRBJ1-2, is as follows: KAGVTQTPRYLIKTRGQQVTLSCSPISGHRSVSWYQQTPGQGLQFLFEYFSETQRNKGNFPGRFSGRQFSNSRSEMNVSTLELGDSALYLCASSSGQGLYGYTFGSGTRLTVV.